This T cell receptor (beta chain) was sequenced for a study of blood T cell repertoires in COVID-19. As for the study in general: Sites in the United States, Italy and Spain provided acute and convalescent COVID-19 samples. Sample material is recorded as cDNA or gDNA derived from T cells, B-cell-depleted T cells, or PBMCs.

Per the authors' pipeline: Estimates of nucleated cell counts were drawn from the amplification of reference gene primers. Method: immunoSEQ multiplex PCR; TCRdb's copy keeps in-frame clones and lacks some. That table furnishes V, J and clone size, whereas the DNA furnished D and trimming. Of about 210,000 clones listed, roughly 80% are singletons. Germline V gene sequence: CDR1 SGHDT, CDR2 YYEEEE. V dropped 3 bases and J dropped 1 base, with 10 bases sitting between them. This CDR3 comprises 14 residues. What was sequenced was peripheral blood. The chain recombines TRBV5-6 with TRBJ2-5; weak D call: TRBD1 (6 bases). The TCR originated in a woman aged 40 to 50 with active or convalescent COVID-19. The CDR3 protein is CASSYRELQETQYF. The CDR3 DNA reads TGTGCCAGCAGCTACAGGGAGCTCCAAGAGACCCAGTACTTC.